This entry lists 11 T cell receptor beta chains sequenced from one sample in a study of Ad26.COV2.S vaccination and SARS-CoV-2 variants. Regarding treatment: roughly 19 received Ad26.COV2.S at low or high dose, single or two shots; about 5 received placebo; per-sample allocation not given. Repertoires come from day 63 after the first vaccine or placebo injection. Sequenced by immunoSEQ multiplex PCR; TCRdb stores in-frame clones only, minus some. The sample contains more than 400,000 clones, about 92% of which appear only once. Sequenced here: peripheral blood, sampled in a trial of Ad26.COV2.S vaccine versus placebo. Source of these receptors: a person between 18 and 65 years old who received the Ad26.COV2.S COVID-19 vaccine or a placebo.

The rearrangement links TRBV24-1 to TRBJ2-2; possibly TRBD2 for D (5 bases). The germline V gene has CDR1 KGHDR and CDR2 SFDVKD. Trimming removed 5 bases at V and 4 bases at J, with 13 bases between. CDR3 length equals 15 residues. In DNA form, the CDR3 reads TGTGCCACCAGTGCGAGGGCGGTGGGCACCGGGGAGCTGTTTTTT. Its protein product is CATSARAVGTGELFF.

This chain links TRBV12-5 with TRBJ2-2, with TRBD1 identical over 10 bases. The CDR3 length is 16 residues. Looked up from germline, CDR1 is LGHNT and CDR2 is FRNRAP. With 5 bases clipped from V and 2 bases from J, the junction kept 5 bases outside the gene matches. The chain's CDR3 is CASGPGQGDNTGELFF. CDR3 in DNA: TGTGCTAGTGGTCCCGGACAGGGGGACAACACCGGGGAGCTGTTTTTT.

This clone showed up just a few times. The V gene is TRBV19, the J gene TRBJ2-7, with 8 bases fitting TRBD2. The germline gives CDR1 LNHDA, CDR2 SQIVND (reference sequence). Germline trimming cut 4 bases from V and 3 bases from J; bases unmatched to any gene: 5. CDR3 length: 14 amino acids. The CDR3 spells CASSRSGSVYEQYF. As DNA, the CDR3 is TGTGCCAGTAGTAGGAGCGGGAGCGTCTACGAGCAGTACTTC. The complete variable domain, with remaining parts taken from reference TRBV19 and TRBJ2-7, reads DGGITQSPKYLFRKEGQNVTLSCEQNLNHDAMYWYRQDPGQGLRLIYYSQIVNDFQKGDIAEGYSVSREKKESFPLTVTSAQKNPTAFYLCASSRSGSVYEQYFGPGTRLTVT.

The rearrangement uses TRBV25-1 and TRBJ2-3; 8 bases align to TRBD2. Trimming removed 4 bases from V and 1 base from J; junction bases left unmatched: 4. Per germline, CDR1 MGHDK and CDR2 SYGVNS. The CDR3 runs to 15 residues. CDR3 sequence reads: CASSGTSGGTDTQYF. CDR3 nucleotides: TGTGCCAGCAGTGGCACTAGCGGAGGCACAGATACGCAGTATTTT. Full variable domain (rest looked up from reference TRBV25-1 and TRBJ2-3): EADIYQTPRYLVIGTGKKITLECSQTMGHDKMYWYQQDPGMELHLIHYSYGVNSTEKGDLSSESTVSRIRTEHFPLTLESARPSHTSQYLCASSGTSGGTDTQYFGPGTRLTVL.

J is TRBJ2-1 and V is TRBV27; D may correspond to TRBD1 or TRBD2 (6 bases each). The CDR3 length is 22 residues. V gave up 4 bases and J gave up 1 base, with 32 bases separating them. CDR1 is MNHEY, CDR2 SMNVEV, per germline (reference sequence). CDR3 amino acids: CASSSQELKWGKGGSSYNEQFF. Written as DNA, the CDR3 is TGTGCCAGCAGTTCCCAAGAACTAAAATGGGGGAAGGGGGGCTCTTCCTACAATGAGCAGTTCTTC.

The rearrangement links TRBV28 to TRBJ2-1; D gene ambiguous. This CDR3 has 12 amino acids. V dropped 11 bases and J dropped 0 bases, with 8 bases sitting between them. CDR1 is MDHEN, CDR2 SYDVKM, per germline. CDR3 in amino acids: CAGGSSYNEQFF. The CDR3 DNA reads as TGTGCCGGCGGCAGCTCCTACAATGAGCAGTTCTTC.

The rearrangement links TRBV30 to TRBJ2-1; D remains ambiguous. The V gene's germline CDR1 is GTSNPN and CDR2 SVGIG (reference sequence). Trimming took off 3 bases at V and 0 bases at J, with 9 bases between the two ends. The CDR3 sequence is 14 residues long. The CDR3 loop is CAWSPDLSYNEQFF. The DNA of the CDR3 is TGTGCCTGGAGCCCCGACCTCTCCTACAATGAGCAGTTCTTC.

This clone was found once. CDR3 amino acids: CATRESGGRDTQYF. The CDR3 DNA reads TGTGCCACCAGGGAGAGTGGCGGGAGGGATACGCAGTATTTT. The V and J genes are TRBV24-1 and TRBJ2-3; 8 positions agree with TRBD2. The V segment lost 7 bases and the J segment 6 bases; nucleotides outside the gene matches: 8. Germline CDR1 is KGHDR and CDR2 is SFDVKD. CDR3 length equals 14 residues.

This clone turned up a few times. The chain joins TRBV4-3 to TRBJ2-3; D is unclear. The CDR3 has 13 amino acids. Germline-derived CDR1 and CDR2 are LGHNA and YSLEER. V lost 3 bases, J lost 5 bases, and 9 bases lay in between. The CDR3 loop is CASSQAGGDTQYF. Here the CDR3 DNA reads TGCGCCAGCAGCCAGGCAGGTGGAGATACGCAGTATTTT.

Regarding this clone: This same CDR3 is encoded by further DNA sequences in the sample. The chain carries TRBV6-5 and TRBJ1-5, with unresolved D. Germline V gives CDR1 MNHEY, CDR2 SVGAGI. The CDR3 is 13 amino acids. Trimming removed 2 bases from V and 4 bases from J, with 6 bases in between. This chain's CDR3 is CASSYGRNQPQHF. The CDR3 DNA is TGTGCCAGCAGTTACGGTAGGAATCAGCCCCAGCATTTT.

V is TRBV5-8 and J is TRBJ2-1; 12 bases match TRBD2. The CDR3 length is 16 residues. The V and J ends lost 0 bases and 8 bases, in that order; junction bases with no gene match: 6. In germline, CDR1 is SGHTS, CDR2 YDEGEE. The CDR3 loop reads CASSLELTSGSYEQFF. As DNA, the CDR3 is TGTGCCAGCAGCTTGGAATTGACTAGCGGGAGCTATGAGCAGTTCTTC.